Below, 27 T cell receptor beta chains from the same sample are listed, as sequenced in a study of cytomegalovirus exposure and HLA in healthy donors. The PCR used 60 Vbeta and 13 Jbeta primers. Measured with immunoSEQ multiplex PCR; TCRdb has only the in-frame clones, and not every one. The sample contains over 140,000 clones, 75% to 85% of which appear only once. Sequenced material: PBMCs. These receptors were collected from a man aged 50 to 60 in good health and CMV-seronegative.

The chain combines TRBV28 with TRBJ1-2; TRBD1 agrees at 9 bases. V lost 7 bases to trimming and J lost 0 bases; unmatched junction nucleotides: 12. Germline lookup yields CDR1 MDHEN and CDR2 SYDVKM. The CDR3 runs 17 residues. CDR3 region: CASTETTGGGANYGYTF. The CDR3 DNA reads as TGTGCCAGCACCGAAACGACAGGGGGAGGAGCTAACTATGGCTACACCTTC.

As regards this clone: The CDR3 end shows no conserved phenylalanine or tryptophan, and so a read error is likely. J is TRBJ1-4 and V is TRBV19; no definite D call. The CDR3 covers 13 residues. Trimming shortened V by 7 bases and J by 3 bases, and 9 bases separated the two germline ends. Germline CDR1 reads LNHDA; CDR2 reads SQIVND (reference sequence). Here the CDR3 reads CASIGAANEKLFL. The CDR3, as DNA: TGTGCCAGTATCGGTGCGGCTAATGAAAAACTGTTTCTT.

The sample holds one count of this clone. V and J are TRBV5-4 and TRBJ2-6; a weak D match, TRBD2 (6 bases). The germline V gene has CDR1 SGHNT and CDR2 YYREEE (reference sequence). The CDR3 has 18 residues. The V end was cut by 4 bases, the J end by 0 bases, with 17 bases between. The CDR3 DNA reads as TGTGCCAGCAGCCCTCTGGGCGGGGCGAACTCTGGGGCCAACGTCCTGACTTTC. Translating it yields CASSPLGGANSGANVLTF.

The J gene is TRBJ2-7, the V gene TRBV12-5; D possibly corresponds to TRBD1 (5 bases). Trimming pared 1 base from V and 3 bases from J, leaving 7 bases between. Germline-derived CDR1 and CDR2 are LGHNT and FRNRAP. The CDR3 length is 13 residues. The CDR3 here is CASGLAGIYEQYF. CDR3 in DNA: TGTGCTAGTGGTTTGGCAGGGATCTACGAGCAGTACTTC. Filled out from reference TRBV12-5 and TRBJ2-7, the complete variable domain reads DARVTQTPRHKVTEMGQEVTMRCQPILGHNTVFWYRQTMMQGLELLAYFRNRAPLDDSGMPKDRFSAEMPDATLATLKIQPSEPRDSAVYFCASGLAGIYEQYFGPGTRLTVT.

This sequence joins TRBV9 and TRBJ1-3, with 8 bases matching TRBD1. Germline loops: CDR1 SGDLS, CDR2 YYNGEE. V shed 3 bases, J shed 0 bases, and the junction held 17 bases outside the gene matches. The CDR3 spans 20 residues. The CDR3 loop reads CASSARSLRGTGLSGNTIYF. CDR3 coding DNA: TGTGCCAGCAGCGCTCGTAGTCTTCGGGGGACAGGTCTCTCTGGAAACACCATATATTTT. Full variable domain (missing parts from reference TRBV9 and TRBJ1-3): DSGVTQTPKHLITATGQRVTLRCSPRSGDLSVYWYQQSLDQGLQFLIQYYNGEERAKGNILERFSAQQFPDLHSELNLSSLELGDSALYFCASSARSLRGTGLSGNTIYFGEGSWLTVV.

The rearrangement links TRBV11-2 to TRBJ2-3; 12 bases match TRBD2. J gave up 6 bases and V 2 bases, and 6 bases lay outside the gene matches. The CDR3 runs to 16 residues. Germline V gives CDR1 SGHAT, CDR2 FQNNGV. CDR3 loop: CASSLMSSGRADTQYF. CDR3 DNA sequence: TGTGCCAGCAGCTTAATGTCTAGCGGGAGGGCGGATACGCAGTATTTT.

This chain connects TRBV27 to TRBJ2-7, with a weak D call TRBD1 (6 bases). V was pared by 3 bases and J by 2 bases, with 11 bases between. CDR1 is MNHEY, CDR2 SMNVEV, per germline (reference sequence). The CDR3 extends over 14 amino acids. Here the CDR3 reads CASSFRQAPYEQYF. The CDR3 DNA sequence: TGTGCCAGCAGTTTCAGACAGGCGCCCTACGAGCAGTACTTC.

J is TRBJ2-3 and V is TRBV18; 9 nucleotides agree with TRBD2. Trimming removed 1 base from V and 8 bases from J; junction bases left unmatched: 7. The CDR3 consists of 15 residues. In germline, CDR1 is KGHSH, CDR2 LQKENI. CDR3 loop: CASSPLAGGTGTQYF. CDR3 DNA: TGTGCCAGCTCACCACTGGCGGGGGGGACCGGTACGCAGTATTTT.

This chain uses TRBV9 with TRBJ1-2; 7 bases line up with TRBD1. V shed 3 bases, J shed 2 bases, and the junction held 4 bases outside the gene matches. The germline V gene has CDR1 SGDLS and CDR2 YYNGEE. The length of the CDR3 is 14 residues. The CDR3 DNA reads as TGTGCCAGCAGCGGAGACAGGGACAACTATGGCTACACCTTC. Its translation: CASSGDRDNYGYTF.

The gene calls are TRBV6-5 and TRBJ1-1, with 8 bases that match TRBD1. Germline V CDR1 and CDR2: MNHEY, SVGAGI. This CDR3 has 15 residues. Losses at the gene ends were 2 bases for V and 4 bases for J; bases not matched to a gene: 6. CDR3: CASSYPPGGITEAFF. CDR3 nucleotide sequence: TGTGCCAGCAGTTACCCCCCAGGGGGCATCACTGAAGCTTTCTTT.

This clone was found a few times. In DNA form, the CDR3 reads TGTGCCAGCAGCCAAGATTCGTACCTGGGGAGGGTCACTGAAGCTTTCTTT. Its translation is CASSQDSYLGRVTEAFF. The chain links TRBV14 to TRBJ1-1, with D unclear. The germline gives CDR1 SGHDN, CDR2 FVKESK. Trimming shortened V by 0 bases and J by 4 bases, and 18 bases separated the two germline ends. The CDR3 covers 17 residues.

This sequence joins TRBV2 and TRBJ2-2, with 7 bases identical to TRBD1. The V gene's germline CDR1 is SNHLY and CDR2 FYNNEI. V dropped 6 bases and J dropped 7; count of bases not matched to a gene: 8. The CDR3 sequence is 14 residues long. The CDR3 coding sequence is TGTGCCAGCAGGGAGACAGGGATGCGCGGGGAGCTGTTTTTT. Encoded protein: CASRETGMRGELFF. The whole variable domain, filled in from reference TRBV2 and TRBJ2-2, reads EPEVTQTPSHQVTQMGQEVILRCVPISNHLYFYWYRQILGQKVEFLVSFYNNEISEKSEIFDDQFSVERPDGSNFTLKIRSTKLEDSAMYFCASRETGMRGELFFGEGSRLTVL.

This clone was seen more than once but under ten times. The DNA of the CDR3 is TGTGCCAGCTCACCCTCCCTGGGGAGGACGGGGAGCCAAGAGACCCAGTACTTC. Translation: CASSPSLGRTGSQETQYF. V usage is TRBV18 and J usage is TRBJ2-5; tentatively, D is TRBD2 (6 bases). The CDR3 is made up of 18 amino acids. In germline, CDR1 is KGHSH, CDR2 LQKENI. V lost 3 bases and J lost 1, with 21 bases in between.

V gene TRBV7-2 combines with J gene TRBJ1-4; D gene ambiguous. Trimming took 0 bases from V and 4 from J, leaving 12 bases between them. The germline V gene encodes CDR1 SGHTA and CDR2 FQGNSA. This CDR3 is 16 amino acids long. The CDR3 is CASSLAPQAVNEKLFF. CDR3 nucleotides: TGTGCCAGCAGCTTAGCGCCCCAGGCCGTTAATGAAAAACTGTTTTTT.

The chain couples TRBV7-2 to TRBJ1-2, with D unresolved. The germline V gene encodes CDR1 SGHTA and CDR2 FQGNSA. CDR3 length equals 17 residues. Trimming shortened V by 1 base and J by 4 bases, and 19 bases separated the two germline ends. The CDR3 nucleotides read TGTGCCAGCAGCTTAGGCGGCGCCTTCTCCACGGGCTATGGCTACACCTTC. Translated, it gives CASSLGGAFSTGYGYTF.

CDR3 sequence reads: CASSSWRQGDGNEKLFF. The CDR3 DNA sequence: TGTGCCAGCAGCTCCTGGAGACAGGGGGATGGTAATGAAAAACTGTTTTTT. The J gene is TRBJ1-4, the V gene TRBV7-9; 9 bases are a match to TRBD1. The CDR3 loop spans 17 amino acids. Germline V lookup: CDR1 SEHNR, CDR2 FQNEAQ (reference sequence). J gave up 4 bases and V 4 bases, and 10 bases lay outside the gene matches.

This rearrangement joins TRBV27 to TRBJ1-2, with TRBD1 matching 9 bases. With V trimmed by 4 bases and J by 4 bases, 10 bases remained unmatched. Germline values: CDR1 MNHEY, CDR2 SMNVEV (reference sequence). The CDR3 is 16 residues long. The CDR3 region is CASSSRTGATSYGYTF. CDR3 DNA: TGTGCCAGCAGTTCTCGGACAGGGGCGACGTCCTATGGCTACACCTTC.

The chain combines TRBV5-4 with TRBJ2-7; no clear D. The CDR3 runs to 13 residues. Germline lookup yields CDR1 SGHNT and CDR2 YYREEE (reference sequence). Trimming stripped 0 bases from V and 3 bases from J, with 7 bases between. CDR3 sequence: CASSLDGFYEQYF. The CDR3 nucleotides are TGTGCCAGCAGCTTGGACGGTTTCTACGAGCAGTACTTC.

This clone occurred a few times. This chain connects TRBV6-6 to TRBJ2-6, with a tentative D call TRBD1 (5 bases). This CDR3 region has 15 residues. Germline CDR1 and CDR2: MNHNY and SVGAGI (reference sequence). The V end was cut by 4 bases, the J end by 2 bases, with 9 bases between. CDR3 loop: CASSSQDPGANVLTF. CDR3 bases: TGTGCCAGCAGTTCACAGGATCCTGGGGCCAACGTCCTGACTTTC.

This chain uses TRBV7-6 with TRBJ1-1; D gene ambiguous. The CDR3 sequence is 13 residues long. Germline-derived CDR1 and CDR2 are SGHVS and FNYEAQ. V lost 6 bases and J lost 1, with 9 bases in between. CDR3 nucleotides: TGTGCCAGCAGTACAGAGCAGAACACTGAAGCTTTCTTT. It yields the protein CASSTEQNTEAFF.

The gene calls are TRBV5-1 and TRBJ2-1; D is undetermined. The CDR3 extends over 15 amino acids. Trimming removed 9 bases at V and 5 bases at J, with 21 bases between. Germline CDR1 SGHRS, CDR2 YFSETQ. Here the CDR3 reads CATSAGGSRHNEQFF. The CDR3 DNA is TGCGCCACCTCAGCTGGCGGATCCCGTCACAATGAGCAGTTCTTC.

The CDR3 loop is CASGPHRLLSYGYTF. The CDR3 coding sequence is TGTGCTAGTGGACCACATCGACTGCTAAGTTATGGCTACACCTTC. This chain uses TRBV12-5 with TRBJ1-2, with no clear D. V gave up 6 bases and J gave up 5 bases, with 19 bases separating them. Germline V gives CDR1 LGHNT, CDR2 FRNRAP. The CDR3 spans 15 residues.

DNA of the CDR3: TGCGCCAGCACCCCCGGTTTTAGAGAAACGGGCACTGAAGCTTTCTTT. The encoded protein is CASTPGFRETGTEAFF. The rearrangement uses TRBV5-1 and TRBJ1-1; D ambiguous. V lost 6 bases, J lost 4 bases, and 22 bases lay in between. CDR1 is SGHRS and CDR2 is YFSETQ in the germline V gene. The CDR3 runs 16 residues.

V usage is TRBV28 and J usage is TRBJ1-3, with TRBD1 identical over 9 bases. CDR1 and CDR2 from the germline V gene are MDHEN and SYDVKM. With V trimmed by 5 bases and J by 3 bases, 8 bases remained unmatched. The CDR3 sequence is 16 residues long. The CDR3 sequence is CASSRNTGGVGNTIYF. DNA of the CDR3: TGTGCCAGCAGTCGAAACACAGGGGGCGTTGGAAACACCATATATTTT.

Only one count was recorded for this clone. The chain joins TRBV2 to TRBJ2-2, with 9 bases identical to TRBD1. The germline V gene encodes CDR1 SNHLY and CDR2 FYNNEI. V trimming: 6 bases; J trimming: 4 bases; junction bases outside the gene matches: 3. The CDR3 consists of 14 residues. The DNA of the CDR3 is TGTGCCAGCAGCCGGGACAGGGCCACCGGGGAGCTGTTTTTT. This translates into CASSRDRATGELFF.

The V call is TRBV27, the J call TRBJ2-3; D is unclear. CDR3 length equals 16 residues. CDR1 is MNHEY and CDR2 is SMNVEV in the germline V gene (reference sequence). The V and J ends lost 6 bases and 3 bases respectively, with 19 bases between them. In DNA, the CDR3 is TGTGCCAGCAGACGCGGCCCTGCTAGATGGACAGATACGCAGTATTTT. Amino acid sequence: CASRRGPARWTDTQYF.

J is TRBJ1-4 and V is TRBV11-2; possible D gene TRBD1, 5 bases. The CDR3 sequence is 14 residues long. Trimming left V 1 base short and J 10 bases short, with 13 bases between. Germline V gene sequence: CDR1 SGHAT, CDR2 FQNNGV. The CDR3 spells CASSLGVMGGKLFF. The CDR3 coding sequence is TGTGCCAGCAGCTTAGGCGTAATGGGGGGAAAACTGTTTTTT. Based on the CDR3 plus reference TRBV11-2 and TRBJ1-4, the full variable domain is EAGVAQSPRYKIIEKRQSVAFWCNPISGHATLYWYQQILGQGPKLLIQFQNNGVVDDSQLPKDRFSAERLKGVDSTLKIQPAKLEDSAVYLCASSLGVMGGKLFFGSGTQLSVL.